This T cell receptor beta chain originates from a study of shared clonotypes between healthy human individuals. CDR3 length equals 13 residues. The germline V gene encodes CDR1 PRHDT and CDR2 FYEKMQ (reference sequence). V was cut by 2 bases and J by 1 base, with 6 bases left in between. CD45RO negativity and positive selection for CCR7 defined naive CD8 cells, a population that excluded terminally differentiated effector memory CD45RA+ cells. For every subset, genomic DNA was evenly distributed across several immunoSEQ plates. This table comes from immunoSEQ multiplex PCR, and its TCRdb copy is limited to in-frame clones, with some not included. The sample lists millions of clones, about 94% occurring once.

The sequenced material came from naive CD8+ T cells sorted from blood. The clonotype was recovered from a man younger than 35 in good health. The V and J genes are TRBV13 and TRBJ2-7; no clear D gene. The CDR3 spells CASSLRLSYEQYF. CDR3 DNA sequence: TGTGCCAGCAGCTTAAGGCTTTCCTACGAGCAGTACTTC.